What follows describes a single T cell receptor beta chain. The entry originates in a study of blood T cell repertoires in COVID-19. As for the study in general: T cells, B-cell-depleted T cells, or PBMCs supplied cDNA or gDNA.

The data were produced by immunoSEQ multiplex PCR, yet TCRdb's version contains in-frame clones alone and is incomplete. The sample holds roughly 140,000 clones; roughly 84% are singletons and the top ten take about 7.2%. The CDR3 is 14 amino acids. Germline V lookup: CDR1 MNHEY, CDR2 SMNVEV (reference sequence). V gave up 5 bases and J gave up 6 bases, with 13 bases separating them. The chain links TRBV27 to TRBJ2-2, with TRBD2 as a possible D gene (5 bases). This clonotype was sampled from a woman aged 50 to 60 in a cohort sampled during active or convalescent COVID-19. Sequenced: peripheral blood. CDR3 residues: CASSVTRVSGELFF. In nucleotides, the CDR3 is TGTGCCAGCAGTGTGACGAGGGTGTCCGGGGAGCTGTTTTTT.